The 25 T cell receptor beta chains below were found in one sample sequenced in a study of blood T cell repertoires in COVID-19 (TCRdb year 2020). Library preparation used the immunoSEQ multiplex PCR assay. The immuneACCESS repertoire file appears here via TCRdb, limited to in-frame rearrangements. These files lack a portion of the clones; in checked studies, under half of the deficit traces to unresolved V genes, and the cause of the others is not known. Counted in this sample were more than 90,000 clones; 85% to 95% of them appeared once. Around 6% of the sample belongs to the ten largest clones. Material: peripheral blood. The receptors were sampled from a man aged 50 to 60 with active COVID-19.

The chain links TRBV7-3 to TRBJ2-1, with TRBD2 matching 7 bases. The CDR3 spans 15 residues. Germline-derived CDR1 and CDR2 are SGHTA and FQGTGA. Trimming took 2 bases from V and 9 from J; bases not matched to a gene: 10. The CDR3 is CASSLQSGTKSEQFF. For the CDR3, the DNA is TGTGCCAGCAGCTTACAGAGCGGGACTAAGAGTGAGCAGTTCTTC. The variable domain in full, completed from reference TRBV7-3 and TRBJ2-1, reads GAGVSQTPSNKVTEKGKYVELRCDPISGHTALYWYRQSLGQGPEFLIYFQGTGAADDSGLPNDRFFAVRPEGSVSTLKIQRTERGDSAVYLCASSLQSGTKSEQFFGPGTRLTVL.

The chain uses TRBV7-9 and TRBJ2-7, with 10 bases aligning to TRBD2. V shed 5 bases and J 5 bases; nucleotides not matched to a gene: 6. The CDR3 has 14 residues. Germline-derived CDR1 and CDR2 are SEHNR and FQNEAQ (reference sequence). For the CDR3, the DNA is TGTGCCAGCAGCCCTCTAGCGGGAGCGAACGAGCAGTACTTC. Residues: CASSPLAGANEQYF.

The chain couples TRBV11-2 to TRBJ2-1; tentative D call: TRBD2 (5 bases). Looked up from germline, CDR1 is SGHAT and CDR2 is FQNNGV. The CDR3 contains 16 residues. Trimming took off 2 bases at V and 0 bases at J, with 11 bases between the two ends. This chain's CDR3 is CASSLRSGSSYNEQFF. The CDR3 DNA sequence: TGTGCCAGCAGCTTAAGGAGCGGAAGCTCCTACAATGAGCAGTTCTTC.

The chain links TRBV9 to TRBJ2-2; 8 bases map to TRBD2. CDR1 and CDR2 from the germline V gene are SGDLS and YYNGEE. This CDR3 is built from 15 residues. J gave up 6 bases and V 0 bases, and 4 bases lay outside the gene matches. The CDR3 reads CASSVASGSPGELFF. The CDR3 nucleotides are TGTGCCAGCAGCGTAGCCAGCGGGAGTCCCGGGGAGCTGTTTTTT.

The chain employs TRBV2 and TRBJ2-2; 9 positions agree with TRBD2. V lost 6 bases and J lost 5; bases outside the gene matches: 4. Germline-derived CDR1 and CDR2 are SNHLY and FYNNEI. The CDR3 has 14 residues. CDR3 sequence: CASRAGGRTGELFF. CDR3 sequence (DNA): TGTGCCAGCAGAGCGGGAGGCCGGACCGGGGAGCTGTTTTTT.

This clone showed up just once. The chain joins TRBV5-4 to TRBJ2-7; TRBD2 aligns across 7 bases. Germline V lookup: CDR1 SGHNT, CDR2 YYREEE (reference sequence). The CDR3 is 15 residues long. V lost 3 bases to trimming and J lost 4 bases; unmatched junction nucleotides: 10. The DNA of the CDR3 is TGTGCCAGCAGCTCACCCGGACTAGGTCAATACGAGCAGTACTTC. Its translation: CASSSPGLGQYEQYF.

The chain is built from TRBV3-1 (or the pseudogene TRBV3-2) and TRBJ2-5; 9 nucleotides align to TRBD2. The CDR3 is 15 amino acids. The germline gives CDR1 LGHDT, CDR2 YNNKEL (reference sequence). J lost 5 bases, V lost 5 bases, and 9 bases had no gene match. CDR3 sequence (DNA): TGTGCCAGCAGCTTTAGCGGGGGCGGCGGGGAGACCCAGTACTTC. Its translation is CASSFSGGGGETQYF.

This chain links TRBV7-9 with TRBJ2-1; D gene unclear. Germline V gene sequence: CDR1 SEHNR, CDR2 FQNEAQ (reference sequence). This CDR3 spans 13 amino acids. Trimming removed 4 bases from V and 4 bases from J, with 8 bases in between. CDR3: CASSSTSYNEQFF. As DNA, the CDR3 is TGTGCCAGCAGCTCAACCAGTTACAATGAGCAGTTCTTC.

This clone appeared once. The V and J genes are TRBV9 and TRBJ1-1; D is undetermined. The V gene lost 0 bases and the J gene lost 3 bases, with 12 bases spanning the gap. The CDR3 is 15 residues long. From germline, CDR1 is SGDLS and CDR2 YYNGEE. The CDR3: CASSVDLGQDTEAFF. In DNA form, the CDR3 reads TGTGCCAGCAGCGTAGATTTGGGTCAGGACACTGAAGCTTTCTTT. The full variable domain, completed using reference TRBV9 and TRBJ1-1, is DSGVTQTPKHLITATGQRVTLRCSPRSGDLSVYWYQQSLDQGLQFLIQYYNGEERAKGNILERFSAQQFPDLHSELNLSSLELGDSALYFCASSVDLGQDTEAFFGQGTRLTVV.

The chain is built from TRBV28 and TRBJ1-6; 7 nucleotides agree with TRBD1. V was pared by 2 bases and J by 6 bases, with 7 bases of the junction left unmatched. CDR3 length equals 16 residues. Germline V gene sequence: CDR1 MDHEN, CDR2 SYDVKM. As DNA, the CDR3 is TGTGCCAGCAGTTTAGGTACTGGACAGGTTAATTCACCCCTCCACTTT. Protein: CASSLGTGQVNSPLHF. The full variable domain, with the rest looked up from reference TRBV28 and TRBJ1-6, is DVKVTQSSRYLVKRTGEKVFLECVQDMDHENMFWYRQDPGLGLRLIYFSYDVKMKEKGDIPEGYSVSREKKERFSLILESASTNQTSMYLCASSLGTGQVNSPLHFGNGTRLTVT.

The V gene is TRBV11-3, the J gene TRBJ2-1, with TRBD1 matching 8 bases. The length of the CDR3 is 14 residues. V lost 3 bases, J lost 7 bases, and 5 bases stayed unmatched. Germline values: CDR1 SGHNT, CDR2 YENEEA. The CDR3 nucleotides are TGTGCCAGCAGCTTGGGACAGGTTGAAAATGAGCAGTTCTTC. Its protein is CASSLGQVENEQFF. Using reference TRBV11-3 and TRBJ2-1 for the parts outside the CDR3, the full variable domain is EAGVVQSPRYKIIEKKQPVAFWCNPISGHNTLYWYLQNLGQGPELLIRYENEEAVDDSQLPKDRFSAERLKGVDSTLKIQPAELGDSAVYLCASSLGQVENEQFFGPGTRLTVL.

The chain is built from TRBV6-2 or TRBV6-3 and TRBJ2-3, with 9 bases matching TRBD1. The germline V gene has CDR1 MNHEY and CDR2 SVGEGT. This CDR3 spans 14 amino acids. V shed 4 bases and J 5 bases; nucleotides not matched to a gene: 4. The CDR3 sequence is CASSSGTGKDTQYF. The CDR3 region has the DNA TGTGCCAGCAGTTCCGGGACAGGGAAAGATACGCAGTATTTT.

About this clone itself: In the same sample, other DNA sequences code for this CDR3. This CDR3 is CASSLGQNTGELFF. CDR3 sequence (DNA): TGCGCCAGCAGCTTGGGACAGAACACCGGGGAGCTGTTTTTT. The chain joins TRBV5-1 to TRBJ2-2; D uncertain. This CDR3 is 14 amino acids long. V gave up 0 bases and J gave up 1 base, with 4 bases separating them. Looked up from germline, CDR1 is SGHRS and CDR2 is YFSETQ.

The CDR3 nucleotides are TGTGCCGGAAAGCGGGGGGGACGAGGGACTGAAGCTTTCTTT. Residues: CAGKRGGRGTEAFF. The rearrangement uses TRBV9 and TRBJ1-1; maybe TRBD1 (5 bases). This CDR3 region has 14 residues. Germline-derived CDR1 and CDR2 are SGDLS and YYNGEE. V lost 10 bases and J 5 bases, leaving 21 bases between the germline ends.

This sequence joins TRBV6-6 and TRBJ1-4, with TRBD1 identical over 10 bases. V was pared by 6 bases and J by 7 bases, with 11 bases of the junction left unmatched. CDR1 and CDR2 from the germline V gene are MNHNY and SVGAGI (reference sequence). The CDR3 has 16 residues. CDR3 protein: CASSLPPGQGIEKLFF. As DNA, the CDR3 is TGTGCCAGCAGCCTACCGCCGGGACAGGGGATTGAAAAACTGTTTTTT.

V is TRBV6-5 and J is TRBJ2-7; 8 nucleotides agree with TRBD1. The CDR3 spans 14 residues. Per the germline V gene, CDR1 is MNHEY and CDR2 is SVGAGI. Trimming removed 9 bases from V and 4 bases from J; junction bases left unmatched: 11. The DNA of the CDR3 is TGTGCCAGTCACCAGACAGGGGAGTTGTACGAGCAGTACTTC. Amino acids: CASHQTGELYEQYF.

The chain is built from TRBV7-9 and TRBJ2-5, with D tentatively TRBD2 (6 bases). Trimming cost V 6 bases and J 1 base, with 15 bases left between them. Looked up from germline, CDR1 is SEHNR and CDR2 is FQNEAQ (reference sequence). The CDR3 spans 15 residues. The CDR3 sequence is CASSSASGLQETQYF. Written as DNA, the CDR3 is TGTGCCAGCAGTTCGGCCTCGGGACTCCAAGAGACCCAGTACTTC. The full variable domain, in which reference TRBV7-9 and TRBJ2-5 provide the parts outside the CDR3, is DTGVSQNPRHKITKRGQNVTFRCDPISEHNRLYWYRQTLGQGPEFLTYFQNEAQLEKSRLLSDRFSAERPKGSFSTLEIQRTEQGDSAMYLCASSSASGLQETQYFGPGTRLLVL.

The chain links TRBV28 to TRBJ2-6; TRBD1 is a possible D gene (6 bases). CDR1 MDHEN and CDR2 SYDVKM come from the germline V gene. V gave up 6 bases and J gave up 2 bases, with 11 bases separating them. The CDR3 length is 15 residues. The CDR3: CASSRQVTGANVLTF. The CDR3 DNA reads TGTGCCAGCAGCAGACAGGTTACTGGGGCCAACGTCCTGACTTTC.

The rearrangement links TRBV28 to TRBJ2-5; 14 bases fit TRBD2. The germline V gene encodes CDR1 MDHEN and CDR2 SYDVKM. The CDR3 extends over 18 amino acids. V lost 2 bases and J lost 5; bases outside the gene matches: 10. The CDR3 region is CASSLSLGTSGRGETQYF. The CDR3 bases are TGTGCCAGCAGTTTAAGCCTAGGGACTAGCGGGAGAGGGGAGACCCAGTACTTC.

The CDR3 DNA sequence: TGTGCCAGTAGTGGGGGGTCTCGGGGCACAGATACGCAGTATTTT. Its translation is CASSGGSRGTDTQYF. The rearrangement links TRBV19 to TRBJ2-3; possibly TRBD2 for D (6 bases). The germline V and J ends were trimmed by 5 bases and 1 base, with 13 bases remaining between them. This CDR3 region has 15 residues. Germline values: CDR1 LNHDA, CDR2 SQIVND (reference sequence).

This chain uses TRBV2 with TRBJ1-1; D not resolved. The V end lost 4 bases, the J end lost 1 base, and 7 bases lay between the germline ends. Germline V gene sequence: CDR1 SNHLY, CDR2 FYNNEI. The CDR3 length is 13 residues. The CDR3, as DNA: TGTGCCAGCAGTGCCGACACGAACACTGAAGCTTTCTTT. Protein: CASSADTNTEAFF.

This chain links TRBV27 with TRBJ2-1; possible D gene TRBD2, 5 bases. The CDR3 runs to 17 residues. Germline CDR1 is MNHEY and CDR2 is SMNVEV (reference sequence). V lost 5 bases to trimming and J lost 4 bases, with 21 bases between them. The CDR3 DNA reads TGTGCCAGCAGTCCAACCCCGCCCCGGGAAGAGTACAATGAGCAGTTCTTC. Protein sequence: CASSPTPPREEYNEQFF.

CDR3 DNA: TGCAGCGCCCAAACGGGAGGAGGAAATGAGCAGTTCTTC. Its protein product is CSAQTGGGNEQFF. The V gene is TRBV29-1, the J gene TRBJ2-1, with TRBD2 matching 7 bases. Trimming at V came to 7 bases and at J to 7 bases, leaving 10 bases not matched to a gene. Germline CDR1 SQVTM, CDR2 ANQGSEA. The CDR3 sequence is 13 residues long.

CDR3 bases: TGTGCCAGCAGCTTGTTAGCGGGAGGAGGGCGGGCAGATACGCAGTATTTT. Translated: CASSLLAGGGRADTQYF. The rearrangement joins TRBV7-9 to TRBJ2-3; 10 nucleotides agree with TRBD2. J lost 4 bases, V lost 3 bases, and 10 bases had no gene match. The germline V gene has CDR1 SEHNR and CDR2 FQNEAQ (reference sequence). This CDR3 spans 17 amino acids.

This chain connects TRBV5-1 to TRBJ2-7, with D possibly matching TRBD2 (5 bases). CDR3 length equals 15 residues. V was trimmed by 3 bases and J by 0 bases, leaving 13 bases between them. Germline-derived CDR1 and CDR2 are SGHRS and YFSETQ. The DNA of the CDR3 is TGCGCCAGCAGCTCGTCGGGGTCCGGCTCCTACGAGCAGTACTTC. This translates into CASSSSGSGSYEQYF.